The clone carrying this T cell receptor (beta chain) has just one count. The CDR3 consists of 12 residues. Germline V gene lookup returns CDR1 MNHEY and CDR2 SVGEGT. The ends were cut back, 6 bases at V and 3 bases at J, with 9 bases in the middle. The data were taken from a study of blood T cell repertoires in COVID-19. Study-wide background: The United States, Italy and Spain provided the acute and convalescent COVID-19 samples. T cells, B-cell-depleted T cells, or PBMCs provided the cDNA or gDNA that served as material.

How the authors handled the data: Estimated nucleated cell counts came from reference gene primer amplification. The method was immunoSEQ multiplex PCR; TCRdb's version includes in-frame clones alone and lacks a portion of them. V and J calls and clone size are those listed in that table; D and trimming were worked out from the DNA. Here the sample spans approximately 140,000 clones, about 80% being singletons. The sequencing sample was made of peripheral blood. This receptor was identified in a man aged 60 to 75 with acute or convalescent COVID-19. This rearrangement joins TRBV6-2 or TRBV6-3 to TRBJ2-7; maybe TRBD2 (6 bases). The CDR3 region is CASSPDYYEQYF. CDR3 coding DNA: TGTGCCAGCAGCCCGGACTACTACGAGCAGTACTTC.